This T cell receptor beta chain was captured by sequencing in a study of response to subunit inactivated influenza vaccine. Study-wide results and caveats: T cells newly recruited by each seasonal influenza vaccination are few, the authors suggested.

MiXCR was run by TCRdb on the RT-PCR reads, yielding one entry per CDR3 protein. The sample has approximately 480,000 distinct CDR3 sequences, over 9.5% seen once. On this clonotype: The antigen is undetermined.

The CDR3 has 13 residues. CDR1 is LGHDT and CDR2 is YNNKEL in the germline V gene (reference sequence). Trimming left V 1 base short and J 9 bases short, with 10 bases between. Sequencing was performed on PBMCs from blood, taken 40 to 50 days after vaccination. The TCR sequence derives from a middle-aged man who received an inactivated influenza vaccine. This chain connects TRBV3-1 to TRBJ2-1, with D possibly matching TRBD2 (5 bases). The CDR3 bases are TGTGCCAGCAGCCAAGGGACTGTGGGTGAGCAGTTCTTC. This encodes CASSQGTVGEQFF.